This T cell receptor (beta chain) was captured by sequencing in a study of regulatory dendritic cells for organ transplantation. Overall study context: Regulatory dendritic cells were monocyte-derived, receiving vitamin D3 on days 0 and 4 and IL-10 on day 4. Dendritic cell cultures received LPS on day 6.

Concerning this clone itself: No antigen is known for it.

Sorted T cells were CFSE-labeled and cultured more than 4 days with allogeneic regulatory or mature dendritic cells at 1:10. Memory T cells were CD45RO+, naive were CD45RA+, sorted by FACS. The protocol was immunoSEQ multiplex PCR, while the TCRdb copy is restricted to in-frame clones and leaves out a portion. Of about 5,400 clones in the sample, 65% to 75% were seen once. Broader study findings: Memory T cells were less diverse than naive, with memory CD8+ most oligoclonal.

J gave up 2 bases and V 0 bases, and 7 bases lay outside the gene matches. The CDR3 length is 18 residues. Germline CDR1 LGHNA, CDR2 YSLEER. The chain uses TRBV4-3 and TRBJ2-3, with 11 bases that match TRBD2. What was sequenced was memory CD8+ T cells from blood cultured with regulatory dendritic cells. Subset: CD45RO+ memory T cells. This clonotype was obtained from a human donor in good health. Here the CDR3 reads CASSQDASGGPNTDTQYF. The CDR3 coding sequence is TGCGCCAGCAGCCAAGATGCTAGCGGGGGGCCGAACACAGATACGCAGTATTTT.